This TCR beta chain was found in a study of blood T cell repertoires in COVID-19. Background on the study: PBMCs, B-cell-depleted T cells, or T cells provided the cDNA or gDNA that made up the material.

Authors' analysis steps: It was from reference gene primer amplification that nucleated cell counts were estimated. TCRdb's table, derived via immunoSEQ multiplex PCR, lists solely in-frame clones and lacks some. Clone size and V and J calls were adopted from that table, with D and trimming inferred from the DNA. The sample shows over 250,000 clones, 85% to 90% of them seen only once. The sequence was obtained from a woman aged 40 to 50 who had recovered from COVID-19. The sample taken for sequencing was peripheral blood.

The CDR3 spells CASSFLTGGLYGYTF. For the CDR3, the DNA is TGTGCCAGCAGCTTTTTGACAGGGGGTCTCTATGGCTACACCTTC. The genes are TRBV5-4 and TRBJ1-2; TRBD1 matches at 9 bases. This CDR3 is built from 15 residues. J lost 4 bases, V lost 2 bases, and 6 bases had no gene match. Germline assignment: CDR1 SGHNT and CDR2 YYREEE (reference sequence).